These 20 T cell receptor beta chains were all obtained from the same sample, sequenced in a study of blood T cell repertoires in COVID-19. Repertoires were generated with immunoSEQ multiplex PCR, while TCRdb's copy carries only in-frame clones and drops some. The sample lists around 150,000 clones; over 85% were seen once. Source material: peripheral blood. These receptors all stem from a man in his sixties with active or convalescent COVID-19.

The rearrangement joins TRBV20-1 to TRBJ1-2; D is perhaps TRBD1 (5 bases). Germline loops: CDR1 DFQATT, CDR2 SNEGSKA (reference sequence). CDR3 size: 11 residues. Trimming pared 8 bases from V and 8 bases from J, leaving 15 bases between. The CDR3 is CSCYRSSGYTF. CDR3 DNA sequence: TGCAGTTGCTACAGGTCCTCCGGCTACACCTTC.

This chain uses TRBV29-1 with TRBJ2-3; D perhaps matches TRBD1 (5 bases). This CDR3 has 14 residues. V lost 3 bases and J lost 3, with 13 bases in between. Germline V lookup: CDR1 SQVTM, CDR2 ANQGSEA. In DNA form, the CDR3 reads TGCAGCGTTGACGAGGCAGGGCCGACAGATACGCAGTATTTT. Protein sequence: CSVDEAGPTDTQYF.

The V call is TRBV11-3, the J call TRBJ2-1; 10 nucleotides agree with TRBD2. CDR1 and CDR2 (germline): SGHNT, YENEEA. Unmatched junction bases numbered 4, after V lost 6 bases and J lost 5 bases. The CDR3 runs to 14 residues. The CDR3, as DNA: TGTGCCAGCAGTTTCCTAGCGGGAGACAATGAGCAGTTCTTC. It specifies CASSFLAGDNEQFF.

V is TRBV11-3 and J is TRBJ1-6, with TRBD1 matching over 7 bases. This CDR3 spans 17 amino acids. J gave up 7 bases and V 5 bases, and 14 bases lay outside the gene matches. Germline CDR1 and CDR2: SGHNT and YENEEA. For the CDR3, the DNA is TGTGCCAGCAGCCCGCCTGGGACTAGGGGGCGAAATTCACCCCTCCACTTT. It yields the protein CASSPPGTRGRNSPLHF.

The chain has TRBV7-9 and TRBJ2-1, with D possibly being TRBD1 (6 bases). Germline V gene data show CDR1 as SEHNR and CDR2 as FQNEAQ (reference sequence). Trimming took off 7 bases at V and 6 bases at J, with 13 bases between the two ends. The CDR3 covers 13 residues. The CDR3: CASNPQGFNEQFF. CDR3 coding DNA: TGTGCCAGCAACCCACAGGGTTTCAATGAGCAGTTCTTC.

The CDR3 DNA reads as TGTGCCAGCAGTGAACAGCCTAGCGGGAGTTGGAATGAGCAGTTCTTC. This gives the protein CASSEQPSGSWNEQFF. This rearrangement joins TRBV6-1 to TRBJ2-1; 10 positions match TRBD2. Germline V CDR1 and CDR2: MNHNS, SASEGT. CDR3 size: 16 residues. V dropped 2 bases and J dropped 7; count of bases not matched to a gene: 8.

This chain joins TRBV12-2 and TRBJ2-6; TRBD1, as called in the table, went unchecked against the DNA. TRBV12-2 is termed a pseudogene. The CDR3 totals 19 residues. CDR3 in amino acids: CASRLDRQGAVTGANVLTF. For the CDR3, the DNA is TGTGCAAGTCGCTTAGATCGGCAGGGGGCTGTTACTGGGGCCAACGTCCTGACTTTC.

This chain links TRBV10-3 with TRBJ1-2, with 8 bases fitting TRBD1. The germline CDR1 and CDR2 sequences are ENHRY and SYGVKD. The CDR3 is made up of 13 amino acids. V lost 8 bases and J lost 4; bases outside the gene matches: 6. CDR3: CAIGGQGLYGYTF. The CDR3 bases are TGTGCCATCGGAGGACAGGGACTCTATGGCTACACCTTC.

In its sample, this clone was seen a few times. This chain joins TRBV19 and TRBJ1-2, with D tentatively TRBD1 (5 bases). Germline values: CDR1 LNHDA, CDR2 SQIVND (reference sequence). This CDR3 comprises 16 residues. V was clipped by 1 base and J by 2 bases, with 14 bases between them. DNA of the CDR3: TGTGCCAGTAGTATAGGATGGGCAGGGTCGAACTATGGCTACACCTTC. Translated: CASSIGWAGSNYGYTF.

The rearrangement joins TRBV20-1 to TRBJ1-2, with D unresolved. Germline values: CDR1 DFQATT, CDR2 SNEGSKA (reference sequence). V was shortened by 3 bases and J by 4 bases, with 6 bases between the two germline ends. CDR3 size: 11 residues. The CDR3 region has the DNA TGCAGTGCTAGTCTCTTCTATGGCTACACCTTC. Protein: CSASLFYGYTF.

The chain joins TRBV20-1 to TRBJ2-7; D gene uncertain. With 4 bases removed from V and 3 bases from J, the gap between germline ends came to 7 bases. The CDR3 runs 11 residues. The germline CDR1 and CDR2 sequences are DFQATT and SNEGSKA (reference sequence). Here the CDR3 reads CSATYSYEQYF. The CDR3 DNA sequence: TGCAGTGCTACTTACAGCTACGAGCAGTACTTC.

V is TRBV27 and J is TRBJ2-7; unclear D gene. The CDR3 has 15 amino acids. V lost 2 bases and J 2 bases, leaving 13 bases between the germline ends. Germline V gene data show CDR1 as MNHEY and CDR2 as SMNVEV (reference sequence). This chain's CDR3 is CASSLHSLGTYEQYF. DNA for the CDR3: TGTGCCAGCAGTTTACATTCCTTGGGCACCTACGAGCAGTACTTC.

The chain has TRBV10-3 and TRBJ1-2; 7 bases are a match to TRBD1. Trimming removed 0 bases from V and 4 bases from J; junction bases left unmatched: 2. The CDR3 runs to 14 residues. Germline CDR1 and CDR2: ENHRY and SYGVKD. Here the CDR3 reads CAISESQGGYGYTF. The CDR3, as DNA: TGTGCCATCAGTGAGTCCCAGGGGGGCTATGGCTACACCTTC.

The rearrangement links TRBV2 to TRBJ2-7, with 8 bases lining up with TRBD2. CDR1 SNHLY and CDR2 FYNNEI come from the germline V gene. J lost 4 bases, V lost 3 bases, and 5 bases had no gene match. There are 14 residues in the CDR3. CDR3 DNA: TGTGCCAGCAGTGATGCGGGGGGCATATACGAGCAGTACTTC. Translating it yields CASSDAGGIYEQYF.

The table lists this clone with a few counts. The J gene is TRBJ2-3, the V gene TRBV4-2; possible D gene TRBD2, 6 bases. Trimming stripped 0 bases from V and 0 bases from J, with 13 bases between. This CDR3 contains 17 residues. Germline-derived CDR1 and CDR2 are LGHNA and YNFKEQ. The CDR3 DNA reads as TGTGCCAGCAGCCAAGATCAGTTAGCGGAGAGCACAGATACGCAGTATTTT. It translates to CASSQDQLAESTDTQYF.

The gene calls are TRBV12-5 and TRBJ1-2; 7 bases are a match to TRBD1. With V trimmed by 2 bases and J by 4 bases, 7 bases remained unmatched. The CDR3 is 15 residues long. The germline V gene encodes CDR1 LGHNT and CDR2 FRNRAP. The chain's CDR3 is CASGLLNRGTYGYTF. The CDR3 DNA reads TGTGCTAGTGGTTTGTTAAACAGGGGTACCTATGGCTACACCTTC.

V and J are TRBV5-1 and TRBJ2-7; 10 bases are shared with TRBD1. V was pared by 5 bases and J by 7 bases, with 12 bases of the junction left unmatched. The CDR3 is 15 amino acids. Germline CDR1 is SGHRS and CDR2 is YFSETQ. The DNA of the CDR3 is TGCGCCAGCAGTCTTCGCTGGGGACAGGGGAGGGAGCAGTACTTC. This sequence encodes CASSLRWGQGREQYF.

This clone was observed a single time. The chain employs TRBV6-5 and TRBJ1-1, with 10 positions matching TRBD1. Looked up from germline, CDR1 is MNHEY and CDR2 is SVGAGI. V lost 7 bases, J lost 1 base, and 6 bases stayed unmatched. This CDR3 comprises 15 residues. In DNA form, the CDR3 reads TGTGCCAGCAAAATGGGACAGGGGAGGAACACTGAAGCTTTCTTT. Protein sequence: CASKMGQGRNTEAFF.

V is TRBV4-1 and J is TRBJ1-2, with 7 bases fitting TRBD1. This CDR3 comprises 16 residues. Germline V gene lookup returns CDR1 MGHRA and CDR2 YSYEKL. V shed 0 bases, J shed 3 bases, and the junction held 7 bases outside the gene matches. The CDR3 sequence is CASSQEEDRTYYGYTF. The CDR3 DNA reads TGCGCCAGCAGCCAAGAGGAGGACAGGACTTACTATGGCTACACCTTC.

The chain joins TRBV7-4 to TRBJ2-7; maybe TRBD2 (6 bases). This CDR3 has 13 amino acids. V was clipped by 3 bases and J by 2 bases, with 8 bases between them. The germline V gene encodes CDR1 SGHVT and CDR2 SQSDAQ. This CDR3 reads CASSLREAYEQYF. The CDR3 bases are TGTGCCAGCAGCTTGAGGGAGGCCTACGAGCAGTACTTC.